This T cell receptor beta chain was found in a study of cytomegalovirus exposure and HLA in healthy donors. Study at large: HLA-typed donors were the source of about 90 million unique TCRs held in an early data release. General study points: Most subjects' HLA-A and HLA-B alleles were reportedly predicted from TCR beta sequences.

Details on this clone: Its antigen is undetermined.

The V end lost 3 bases, the J end lost 0 bases, and 9 bases lay between the germline ends. From germline, CDR1 is LNHDA and CDR2 SQIVND (reference sequence). CDR3 length equals 16 residues. The PCR was carried out with 60 Vbeta primers and 13 Jbeta primers. In the authors' workflow: Counted up in a later analysis, unique TCR beta chains came to 65 million to 80 million, with around 12 million shared. Repertoires were generated with immunoSEQ multiplex PCR, while TCRdb's copy carries only in-frame clones and drops some. The V and J calls and clone size come from that table; D and trimming were worked out from the DNA. The profile covers 100,000 to 120,000 clones, with around 85% appearing a single time and approximately 6.9% taken by the ten largest.

The chain couples TRBV19 to TRBJ1-6; perhaps TRBD1 as D (6 bases). The receptor's source is a man younger than 40 in good health and CMV-seropositive. The source material was PBMCs. The CDR3 reads CASSMDSLSYNSPLHF. Here the CDR3 DNA reads TGTGCCAGTAGTATGGACAGTCTCTCCTATAATTCACCCCTCCACTTT.